These T cell receptor beta chains were read from a single sample in a study of T-cell memory formation after mild COVID-19. TCRdb itself ran the 5' RACE reads through MiXCR, one entry per CDR3 protein. Among about 130,000 distinct CDR3 sequences, about 6.5% were seen once, and the ten largest hold 2% to 2.5%. Sample: PBMCs or a T cell subset sorted from them (not recorded which). The receptors originated from an adult woman who had mild COVID-19 (a few samples of this study predate the infection). Cell type and time point are not known. CDR3s include the opening cysteine and the closing phenylalanine or tryptophan. The D gene is left open where the match is weak. Expanded clones get a size class; other rows say once, few or many, or leave the size out.

clone_size j_call d_call v_call cdr3_aa cdr3_nt
few TRBJ2-3 . TRBV2 CASSSDVASTDTQYF TGTGCCAGCAGTTCCGACGTAGCTAGCACAGATACGCAGTATTTT
. TRBJ2-1 TRBD2 TRBV20-1 CSARPAGGPVYNEQFF TGCAGTGCTAGACCAGCGGGAGGCCCCGTTTACAATGAGCAGTTCTTC
many TRBJ2-7 . TRBV5-1 CASSLDQGNEQYF TGCGCCAGCAGCTTGGACCAGGGCAACGAGCAGTACTTC
. TRBJ2-6 . TRBV5-8 CASSFGISGANVLTF TGTGCCAGCAGCTTTGGGATCTCTGGGGCCAACGTCCTGACTTTC
. TRBJ2-5 . TRBV4-2 CASSQEVGMETQYF TGTGCCAGCAGCCAAGAGGTGGGAATGGAGACCCAGTACTTC
. TRBJ2-5 TRBD2 TRBV11-2 CASSASHASGQETQYF TGTGCCAGCAGCGCAAGCCACGCTAGCGGGCAAGAGACCCAGTACTTC
few TRBJ1-1 . TRBV6-6 CASSYGHPGDTEAFF TGTGCCAGCAGTTACGGGCACCCCGGGGACACTGAAGCTTTCTTT
many TRBJ2-5 TRBD1 TRBV11-2 CASSFQTGGPVRAQYF TGTGCCAGCAGCTTTCAGACAGGGGGCCCGGTGAGGGCCCAGTACTTC
. TRBJ2-5 TRBD1 TRBV7-2 CASSFRQGGTQYF TGTGCCAGCAGCTTTAGACAGGGGGGGACCCAGTACTTC
. TRBJ2-7 TRBD2 TRBV7-2 CASSLGPPEKGLAALNNHEQYF TGTGCCAGCAGCTTAGGACCTCCTGAGAAGGGACTAGCGGCCCTTAACAACCACGAGCAGTACTTC
few TRBJ2-1 TRBD1 TRBV11-2 CASSLIRGPHYNEQFF TGTGCCAGCAGCTTAATAAGGGGGCCACACTACAATGAGCAGTTCTTC
many TRBJ1-1 . TRBV9 CASSVEGMGLGTEAFF TGTGCCAGCAGCGTAGAAGGGATGGGCCTGGGCACTGAAGCTTTCTTT
few TRBJ1-1 . TRBV5-1 CASSFGDTEAFF TGCGCCAGCAGCTTTGGAGACACTGAAGCTTTCTTT
. TRBJ2-5 . TRBV12-3/TRBV12-4 CASGEGRETQYF TGTGCCAGCGGCGAGGGGAGGGAGACCCAGTACTTC
many TRBJ2-7 TRBD1 TRBV5-1 CASSRLRTGGNYEQYF TGCGCCAGCAGCAGATTACGGACAGGGGGAAATTACGAGCAGTACTTC
. TRBJ1-5 . TRBV7-3 CASSMDSNQPQHF TGTGCCAGCAGCATGGACAGTAATCAGCCCCAGCATTTT
many TRBJ2-4 . TRBV7-9 CASSLANIQYF TGTGCCAGCAGCTTAGCTAACATTCAGTACTTC
. TRBJ2-7 TRBD1 TRBV5-1 CASSLRDSSSYEQYF TGCGCCAGCAGCTTGAGGGACAGCAGCTCCTACGAGCAGTACTTC
many TRBJ2-4 . TRBV6-5 CASSHRGNLRGAQNIQYF TGTGCCAGCAGTCACCGCGGCAACCTCAGGGGAGCCCAAAACATTCAGTACTTC
many TRBJ2-3 . TRBV7-8 CASSLGFEDTQYF TGTGCCAGCAGCCTCGGCTTTGAGGATACGCAGTATTTT
. TRBJ2-3 TRBD1 TRBV6-5 CASSYSTGGGGGTDTQYF TGTGCCAGCAGTTACTCAACAGGGGGCGGGGGAGGCACAGATACGCAGTATTTT
. TRBJ2-3 TRBD2 TRBV5-1 CASSHGTSGGSDTQYF TGCGCCAGCAGCCATGGGACTAGCGGGGGGTCAGATACGCAGTATTTT
. TRBJ2-7 . TRBV9 CASSVVKRSPYEQYF TGTGCCAGCAGCGTAGTGAAAAGGTCGCCCTACGAGCAGTACTTC
many TRBJ2-3 . TRBV12-3/TRBV12-4 CASSPQGSNTDTQYF TGTGCCAGCAGTCCTCAGGGTAGTAACACAGATACGCAGTATTTT
. TRBJ2-5 . TRBV5-5 CASRPGPSANQETQYF TGTGCCAGCCGACCGGGACCTTCGGCGAACCAAGAGACCCAGTACTTC
few TRBJ2-2 . TRBV7-3 CASSFLPSGELFF TGTGCCAGCAGCTTTCTTCCCTCAGGGGAGCTGTTTTTT
few TRBJ2-7 . TRBV5-6 CASNRVLTDEQYF TGTGCCAGCAACAGGGTATTAACGGACGAGCAGTACTTC